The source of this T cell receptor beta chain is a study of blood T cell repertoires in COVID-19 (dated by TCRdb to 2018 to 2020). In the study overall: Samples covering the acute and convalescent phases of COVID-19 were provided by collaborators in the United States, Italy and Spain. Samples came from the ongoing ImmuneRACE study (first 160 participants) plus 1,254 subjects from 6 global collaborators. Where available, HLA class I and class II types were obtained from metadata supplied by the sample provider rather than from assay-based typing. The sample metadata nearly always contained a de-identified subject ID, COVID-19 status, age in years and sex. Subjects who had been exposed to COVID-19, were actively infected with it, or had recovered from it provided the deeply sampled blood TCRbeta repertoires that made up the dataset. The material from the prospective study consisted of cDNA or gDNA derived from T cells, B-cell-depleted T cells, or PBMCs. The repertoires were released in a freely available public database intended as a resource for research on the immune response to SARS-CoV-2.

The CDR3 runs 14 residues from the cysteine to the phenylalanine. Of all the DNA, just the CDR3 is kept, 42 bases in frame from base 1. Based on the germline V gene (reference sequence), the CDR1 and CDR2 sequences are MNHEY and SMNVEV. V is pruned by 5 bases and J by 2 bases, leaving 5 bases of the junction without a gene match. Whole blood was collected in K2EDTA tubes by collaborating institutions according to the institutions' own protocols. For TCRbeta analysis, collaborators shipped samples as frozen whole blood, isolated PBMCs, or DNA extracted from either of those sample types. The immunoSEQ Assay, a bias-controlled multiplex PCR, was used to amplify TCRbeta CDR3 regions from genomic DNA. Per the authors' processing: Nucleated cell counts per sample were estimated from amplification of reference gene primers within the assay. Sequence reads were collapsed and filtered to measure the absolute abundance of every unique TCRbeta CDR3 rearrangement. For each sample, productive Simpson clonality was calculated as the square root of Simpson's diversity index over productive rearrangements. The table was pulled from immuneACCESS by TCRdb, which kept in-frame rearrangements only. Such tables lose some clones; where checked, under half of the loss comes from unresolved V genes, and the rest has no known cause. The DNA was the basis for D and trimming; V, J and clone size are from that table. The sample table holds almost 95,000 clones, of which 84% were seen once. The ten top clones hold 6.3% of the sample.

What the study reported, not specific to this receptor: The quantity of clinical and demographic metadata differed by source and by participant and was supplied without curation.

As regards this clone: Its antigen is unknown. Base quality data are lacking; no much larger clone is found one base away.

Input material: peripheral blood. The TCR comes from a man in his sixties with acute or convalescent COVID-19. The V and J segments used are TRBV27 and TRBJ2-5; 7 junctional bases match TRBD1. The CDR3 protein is CASSETGQQETQYF. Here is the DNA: TGTGCCAGCAGTGAGACAGGGCAGCAAGAGACCCAGTACTTC.